This is a list of T cell receptor beta chains from one sample in a study of a mutant IDH1 vaccine in newly diagnosed glioma. Their target antigens are unknown. Some clones are missing from TCRdb's copy, which holds only in-frame ones; the method was immunoSEQ multiplex PCR. The table includes some 33,000 clones, roughly 79% detected once. The specimen comprised PBMCs, sampled from a glioma patient whose treatment included an IDH1 peptide vaccine. These receptors were collected from a woman aged 25 to 39 with glioma. Some clones in this sample may be carry-over from other donors' samples. The CDR3 runs from the conserved cysteine through the conserved F or W. The D gene is left open where the match is weak. The size of a clone is reported for some rows only, either as once, few or many, or as a class for expanded clones.

14,TRBV10-3,.,.,TRBJ1-1,TGTGCCATCAGCGTACAGGGCGCAAACACTGAAGCTTTCTTT,CAISVQGANTEAFF
16,TRBV9,.,TRBD1,TRBJ2-5,TGTGCCAGCAGCGTAGGTTATGAGACAGGGGGGGAGACCCAGTACTTC,CASSVGYETGGETQYF
17,TRBV12-5,.,TRBD1,TRBJ1-5,TGTGCTAGTGGTTTGGTACAGGGGCAGAAGGGCAATCAGCCCCAGCATTTT,CASGLVQGQKGNQPQHF
15,TRBV6-1,few,.,TRBJ1-2,TGTGCCAGCCGGCGGGGACCTCGCATCGACTATGGCTACACCTTC,CASRRGPRIDYGYTF
13,TRBV7-9,.,TRBD2,TRBJ2-2,TGTGCCCTAAGCGGGAGGAACACCGGGGAGCTGTTTTTT,CALSGRNTGELFF
16,TRBV2,.,TRBD1,TRBJ1-3,TGTGCCAGCAGCGGGGGACAGCCCTTATCTGGAAACACCATATATTTT,CASSGGQPLSGNTIYF
13,TRBV27,.,.,TRBJ2-5,TGTGCCAGCAGGAAGGCGGGTACACGGACCCAGTACTTC,CASRKAGTRTQYF
13,TRBV5-1,.,.,TRBJ2-3,TGCGCCAGCAGCCCCGACAGGTCAGATACGCAGTATTTT,CASSPDRSDTQYF
16,TRBV4-1,.,.,TRBJ2-6,TGCGCCAGCAGCCAAGATAAAGCCTCTGGGGCCAACGTCCTGACTTTC,CASSQDKASGANVLTF
14,TRBV5-6,once,TRBD2,TRBJ2-7,TGTGCCAGCAGCTCGGGGGGGGGTTTTAACGAGCAGTACTTC,CASSSGGGFNEQYF
12,TRBV7-8,.,.,TRBJ2-7,TGTGCCAGCAGCTTAGCGGTCTACGAGCAGTACTTC,CASSLAVYEQYF
13,TRBV10-3,.,.,TRBJ1-1,TGTGCCATCAGTGGCGGGAAGAGGACTGAAGCTTTCTTT,CAISGGKRTEAFF
13,TRBV19,few,TRBD1,TRBJ1-5,TGTGCCAGTAGTACAGGGGGCGATCAGCCCCAGCATTTT,CASSTGGDQPQHF
15,TRBV15,.,TRBD2,TRBJ2-1,TGTGCCACCAGCCGCAGGGCGGGAGCCTACAATGAGCAGTTCTTC,CATSRRAGAYNEQFF
16,TRBV9,.,TRBD2,TRBJ2-1,TGTGCCAGCAGCGTCCCCCTAGCGGGGGGAAACAATGAGCAGTTCTTC,CASSVPLAGGNNEQFF
13,TRBV6-1,once,.,TRBJ2-5,TGTGCCAGCAGTGAATGGACAGAAGAGACCCAGTACTTC,CASSEWTEETQYF
15,TRBV6-5,.,.,TRBJ1-2,TGTGCCAGCAGTCACGCGGGGGGCTGGAGCTATGGCTACACCTTC,CASSHAGGWSYGYTF
17,TRBV11-2,.,.,TRBJ1-3,TGTGCCAGCAGCCCGCGGACGGCCACTCTCTCTGGAAACACCATATATTTT,CASSPRTATLSGNTIYF
15,TRBV6-6,.,.,TRBJ2-1,TGTGCCAGCAGCCTTGGAGGGGCCAAGAATAATGAGCAGTTCTTC,CASSLGGAKNNEQFF
14,TRBV7-9,.,TRBD2,TRBJ2-7,TGTGCCAGCAGCCCCCCCGCGGGAGGGCGCGAGCAGTACTTC,CASSPPAGGREQYF
14,TRBV27,.,.,TRBJ2-1,TGTGCCAGCAGTTTACAGGGGCTCAAAAATGAGCAGTTCTTC,CASSLQGLKNEQFF
15,TRBV30,.,.,TRBJ1-1,TGTGCCTGGATCACCCCGGGCCTTATGCTCACTGAAGCTTTCTTT,CAWITPGLMLTEAFF
15,TRBV21-1,.,.,TRBJ2-5,TGTGCCAGCACCCACCCCGGGGGACCGAGAGAGACCCAGTACTTC,CASTHPGGPRETQYF
14,TRBV7-9,.,TRBD1,TRBJ2-7,TGTGCCAGCAGCTTAGTAGGGACAGGGGTCGAGCAGTACTTC,CASSLVGTGVEQYF
16,TRBV5-4,.,.,TRBJ2-6,TGTGCCAGCAGTTTAACCGGGTCCTCTGGGGCCAACGTCCTGACTTTC,CASSLTGSSGANVLTF
14,TRBV7-3,.,.,TRBJ2-6,TGTGCCAGCAGCTTCAATGGCAGGGCCAACGTCCTGACTTTC,CASSFNGRANVLTF
12,TRBV5-4,.,TRBD1,TRBJ1-1,TGTGCCAGCAGCCGGACAGGGGTTGAAGCTTTCTTT,CASSRTGVEAFF
17,TRBV14,.,.,TRBJ2-3,TGTGCCAGCAGCCAACCGGGAGCTAACCGCCCCACAGATACGCAGTATTTT,CASSQPGANRPTDTQYF
19,TRBV7-9,.,.,TRBJ1-5,TGTGCCAGCAGCTTTGGAGCCGGGCCTACCCTTGGGGCCAATCAGCCCCAGCATTTT,CASSFGAGPTLGANQPQHF
13,TRBV30,.,.,TRBJ2-5,TGTGCCTGGAGTGTACACAGTCAAGAGACCCAGTACTTC,CAWSVHSQETQYF
14,TRBV19,.,.,TRBJ2-5,TGTGCCAGTAGTATGGTCGGTAGCGAAGGGACCCAGTACTTC,CASSMVGSEGTQYF
15,TRBV9,.,TRBD1,TRBJ2-1,TGTGCCAGCAGCGCGCCGGGACAGGTACACAATGAGCAGTTCTTC,CASSAPGQVHNEQFF
14,TRBV6-6,.,TRBD1,TRBJ2-2,TGTGCCAGCAGTTCCGGGACAGTCAGCGGGGAGCTGTTTTTT,CASSSGTVSGELFF
16,TRBV30,.,.,TRBJ1-1,TGTGCCTGGGTCCCCAACCCCACAGGGAAGGTCGCTGAAGCTTTCTTT,CAWVPNPTGKVAEAFF
14,TRBV7-6,.,.,TRBJ2-3,TGTGCCAGCAGCTCCCGCCACAGCACAGATACGCAGTATTTT,CASSSRHSTDTQYF
14,TRBV18,.,.,TRBJ2-3,TGTGCCAGCTCCCTCCGACCCTCCCCAGATACGCAGTATTTT,CASSLRPSPDTQYF
13,TRBV2,.,.,TRBJ2-7,TGTGCCAGCAGTCCCCAGGACTTTTTCGAGCAGTACTTC,CASSPQDFFEQYF
16,TRBV18,.,.,TRBJ1-5,TGTGCCAGCTCACCAGGTCCACCAGGGGACAATCAGCCCCAGCATTTT,CASSPGPPGDNQPQHF
11,TRBV18,.,.,TRBJ2-3,TGTGCCAGCTCACCCACAGATACGCAGTATTTT,CASSPTDTQYF